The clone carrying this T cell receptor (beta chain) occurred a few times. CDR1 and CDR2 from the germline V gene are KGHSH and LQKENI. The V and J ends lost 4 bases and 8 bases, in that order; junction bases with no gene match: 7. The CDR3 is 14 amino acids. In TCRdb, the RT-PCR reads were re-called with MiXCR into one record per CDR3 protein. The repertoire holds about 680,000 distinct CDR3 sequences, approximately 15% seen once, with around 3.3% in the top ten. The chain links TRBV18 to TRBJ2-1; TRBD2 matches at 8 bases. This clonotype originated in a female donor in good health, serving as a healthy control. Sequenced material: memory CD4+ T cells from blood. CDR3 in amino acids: CASSQAGGLYEQFF. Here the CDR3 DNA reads TGTGCCAGCTCACAGGCGGGAGGTCTGTATGAGCAGTTCTTC.